Listed here are 26 T cell receptor beta chains from one sample, sequenced in a study of Ad26.COV2.S vaccination and SARS-CoV-2 variants. The treatment was: 15 to 20 received Ad26.COV2.S at low or high dose, single or two shots; 5 received placebo; per-sample allocation not given. The samples were gathered on day 63 after the first injection of vaccine or placebo. The data were produced by immunoSEQ multiplex PCR, yet TCRdb's version contains in-frame clones alone and is incomplete. The sample carries a few hundred thousand clones, 90% recorded once. Material: peripheral blood, obtained in a trial of Ad26.COV2.S vaccine versus placebo. These receptors were collected from a person aged 18 to 65 who received the Ad26.COV2.S COVID-19 vaccine or a placebo.

The rearrangement joins TRBV7-9 to TRBJ2-7; D unresolved. The CDR3 totals 14 residues. Germline V lookup: CDR1 SEHNR, CDR2 FQNEAQ (reference sequence). With 6 bases removed from V and 2 bases from J, the gap between germline ends came to 14 bases. The CDR3 loop is CASSKSAFTYEQYF. CDR3 nucleotide sequence: TGTGCCAGCAGTAAGTCAGCGTTTACCTACGAGCAGTACTTC.

This rearrangement joins TRBV6-5 to TRBJ2-1, with D possibly matching TRBD2 (5 bases). V was shortened by 8 bases and J by 5 bases, with 10 bases between the two germline ends. The CDR3 loop spans 12 amino acids. Germline assignment: CDR1 MNHEY and CDR2 SVGAGI. The CDR3 loop reads CASWTGNNEQFF. In DNA form, the CDR3 reads TGTGCCAGCTGGACTGGCAACAATGAGCAGTTCTTC.

The chain employs TRBV6-5 and TRBJ1-1; D ambiguous. In germline, CDR1 is MNHEY, CDR2 SVGAGI. This CDR3 has 13 residues. Deletions cut 2 bases from V and 1 base from J, with 5 bases between. CDR3 bases: TGTGCCAGCAGTTACAAGGAGAACACTGAAGCTTTCTTT. Translating gives CASSYKENTEAFF.

CDR3 sequence reads: CASSQRASGIYNEQFF. The DNA of the CDR3 is TGTGCCAGCAGCCAGCGGGCTAGCGGGATCTACAATGAGCAGTTCTTC. The chain is built from TRBV3-1 (or the pseudogene TRBV3-2) and TRBJ2-1, with 9 bases fitting TRBD2. The germline CDR1 and CDR2 sequences are LGHDT and YNNKEL (reference sequence). The CDR3 runs 16 residues. Unmatched junction bases numbered 6, after V lost 3 bases and J lost 3 bases.

The chain is built from TRBV6-1 and TRBJ1-2, with D unresolved. This CDR3 region has 14 residues. With 2 bases removed from V and 5 bases from J, the gap between germline ends came to 12 bases. The germline CDR1 and CDR2 sequences are MNHNS and SASEGT. The CDR3: CASSENVGSYGYTF. For the CDR3, the DNA is TGTGCCAGCAGTGAAAACGTCGGTTCTTATGGCTACACCTTC.

The rearrangement uses TRBV5-1 and TRBJ2-2; D is ambiguous. Germline assignment: CDR1 SGHRS and CDR2 YFSETQ. CDR3 size: 16 residues. V shed 0 bases and J shed 4 bases, with 13 bases lying between them. Here the CDR3 reads CASSLDGVVSTGELFF. DNA for the CDR3: TGCGCCAGCAGCTTGGATGGAGTAGTGAGCACCGGGGAGCTGTTTTTT.

This clone is a singleton in its sample. The V call is TRBV7-6, the J call TRBJ2-7, with 9 nucleotides matching TRBD1. Per germline, CDR1 SGHVS and CDR2 FNYEAQ. This CDR3 has 15 amino acids. Trimming at V came to 5 bases and at J to 1 base, leaving 6 bases not matched to a gene. CDR3 loop: CASSPGQGRSYEQYF. In DNA, the CDR3 is TGTGCCAGCAGCCCAGGACAGGGGAGGTCCTACGAGCAGTACTTC. Supplemented by reference TRBV7-6 and TRBJ2-7, the full variable domain reads GAGVSQSPRYKVTKRGQDVALRCDPISGHVSLYWYRQALGQGPEFLTYFNYEAQQDKSGLPNDRFSAERPEGSISTLTIQRTEQRDSAMYRCASSPGQGRSYEQYFGPGTRLTVT.

The V gene is TRBV10-3, the J gene TRBJ2-3; D is possibly TRBD1 (6 bases). The CDR3 has 13 residues. Trimming cost V 11 bases and J 1 base, with 13 bases left between them. Looked up from germline, CDR1 is ENHRY and CDR2 is SYGVKD. CDR3 bases: TGTGCCTCCCGGGACAACCGCACAGATACGCAGTATTTT. Its protein product is CASRDNRTDTQYF.

This chain joins TRBV5-1 and TRBJ2-2, with D perhaps TRBD1 (5 bases). The germline V and J ends were trimmed by 3 bases and 2 bases, with 14 bases remaining between them. The CDR3 is 16 amino acids. Germline-derived CDR1 and CDR2 are SGHRS and YFSETQ. CDR3 sequence: CASSSMRTPNTGELFF. CDR3 DNA: TGCGCCAGCAGCTCTATGCGGACACCCAACACCGGGGAGCTGTTTTTT.

The chain has TRBV18 and TRBJ2-2; D is possibly TRBD2 (5 bases). Germline CDR1 is KGHSH and CDR2 is LQKENI. This CDR3 is built from 16 residues. Trimming removed 3 bases from V and 6 bases from J, with 17 bases in between. Here the CDR3 reads CASSPRPLVLPGELFF. The CDR3 DNA sequence: TGTGCCAGCTCACCGAGGCCACTAGTCTTGCCCGGGGAGCTGTTTTTT.

This clone was counted between two and nine times. The V call is TRBV4-1, the J call TRBJ1-1; D unclear. Germline V gene data show CDR1 as MGHRA and CDR2 as YSYEKL. The CDR3 consists of 14 residues. The V end was cut by 1 base, the J end by 10 bases, with 16 bases between. The CDR3 loop is CASSQVRDRRGAFF. The CDR3 bases are TGCGCCAGCAGCCAAGTGAGGGATCGGCGGGGAGCTTTCTTT.

CDR3 DNA sequence: TGCGCCAGCAGCCAGACAGGGAGGTGGGTCACTGAAGCTTTCTTT. The encoded protein is CASSQTGRWVTEAFF. The V and J genes are TRBV4-3 and TRBJ1-1, with 7 bases aligning to TRBD1. V was clipped by 3 bases and J by 4 bases; unmatched bases: 8. CDR3 length: 15 amino acids. Germline lookup yields CDR1 LGHNA and CDR2 YSLEER.

CDR3 nucleotides: TGTGCCAGCAGCCAAGAGGGCAATGAGCAGTTCTTC. Amino acid sequence: CASSQEGNEQFF. The J gene is TRBJ2-1, the V gene TRBV3-1 (or the pseudogene TRBV3-2); D is undetermined. V was cut by 0 bases and J by 6 bases, with 3 bases left in between. From germline, CDR1 is LGHDT and CDR2 YNNKEL (reference sequence). This CDR3 region has 12 residues.

The V and J genes are TRBV30 and TRBJ2-7, with D perhaps matching TRBD1 or TRBD2 (5 bases each). The CDR3 is 13 amino acids. Trimming shortened V by 0 bases and J by 6 bases, and 12 bases separated the two germline ends. Germline assignment: CDR1 GTSNPN and CDR2 SVGIG (reference sequence). This chain's CDR3 is CAWSVLGRVEQYF. CDR3 DNA: TGTGCCTGGAGTGTACTGGGACGGGTCGAGCAGTACTTC.

The genes are TRBV24-1 and TRBJ2-2; D is unclear. The length of the CDR3 is 15 residues. Trimming removed 5 bases from V and 3 bases from J, with 12 bases in between. Germline V CDR1 and CDR2: KGHDR, SFDVKD. CDR3 nucleotide sequence: TGTGCCACCAGTGCTGGCACAGACTACACCGGGGAGCTGTTTTTT. Translated: CATSAGTDYTGELFF.

This chain connects TRBV29-1 to TRBJ2-2, with TRBD1 matching over 7 bases. The CDR3 runs to 15 residues. With 4 bases clipped from V and 2 bases from J, the junction kept 7 bases outside the gene matches. Germline loops: CDR1 SQVTM, CDR2 ANQGSEA. The CDR3, as DNA: TGCAGCGTTGTATTCGGGACAGTAAACACCGGGGAGCTGTTTTTT. It codes for CSVVFGTVNTGELFF.

The chain uses TRBV29-1 and TRBJ2-3; unclear D gene. The CDR3 is made up of 13 amino acids. Trimming removed 2 bases at V and 0 bases at J, with 6 bases between. CDR1 and CDR2 from the germline V gene are SQVTM and ANQGSEA. DNA for the CDR3: TGCAGCGTTGAATACCCTAGCACAGATACGCAGTATTTT. Encoded protein: CSVEYPSTDTQYF.

This chain connects TRBV7-6 to TRBJ1-3; unclear D gene. The CDR3 totals 16 residues. V was cut by 5 bases and J by 2 bases, with 16 bases left in between. Germline V gene data show CDR1 as SGHVS and CDR2 as FNYEAQ. This chain's CDR3 is CASSPPPGSPGNTIYF. The CDR3 DNA follows: TGTGCCAGCAGCCCCCCCCCGGGCAGCCCTGGAAACACCATATATTTT.

The chain uses TRBV5-4 and TRBJ2-2; no definite D call. Per germline, CDR1 SGHNT and CDR2 YYREEE (reference sequence). The CDR3 length is 11 residues. V lost 7 bases to trimming and J lost 6 bases, with 7 bases between them. CDR3 amino acids: CASRAAGELFF. DNA of the CDR3: TGTGCCAGCCGGGCGGCCGGGGAGCTGTTTTTT.

CDR3 bases: TGTGCCAGCAGTCCCCTGACAGGGTTTGTCCGTGAGCAGTTCTTC. Amino acids: CASSPLTGFVREQFF. The chain employs TRBV6-5 and TRBJ2-1; TRBD1 aligns across 7 bases. Germline lookup yields CDR1 MNHEY and CDR2 SVGAGI. The CDR3 is made up of 15 amino acids. The V segment lost 5 bases and the J segment 9 bases; nucleotides outside the gene matches: 13.

This chain links TRBV28 with TRBJ2-3; no reliable D call. CDR1 is MDHEN, CDR2 SYDVKM, per germline. The V end was cut by 3 bases, the J end by 6 bases, with 10 bases between. This CDR3 spans 13 amino acids. The chain's CDR3 is CASSLLKWDTQYF. The DNA of the CDR3 is TGTGCCAGCAGTTTGCTTAAGTGGGATACGCAGTATTTT.

The rearrangement joins TRBV5-1 to TRBJ2-1; D possibly corresponds to TRBD1 (6 bases). V lost 2 bases and J lost 4, with 10 bases in between. The germline CDR1 and CDR2 sequences are SGHRS and YFSETQ. This CDR3 region has 14 residues. In nucleotides, the CDR3 is TGCGCCAGCAGCTTCGGTCAGGGGTACAATGAGCAGTTCTTC. This sequence encodes CASSFGQGYNEQFF.

The gene calls are TRBV25-1 and TRBJ1-5, with D perhaps matching TRBD1 (6 bases). The CDR3 spans 15 residues. Trimming removed 2 bases from V and 4 bases from J, with 12 bases in between. Germline assignment: CDR1 MGHDK and CDR2 SYGVNS. The CDR3 here is CASSEGGAVNQPQHF. In nucleotides, the CDR3 is TGTGCCAGCAGTGAAGGGGGCGCGGTTAATCAGCCCCAGCATTTT.

The gene calls are TRBV3-1 (or the pseudogene TRBV3-2) and TRBJ2-7, with 10 bases identical to TRBD2. CDR1 is LGHDT, CDR2 YNNKEL, per germline (reference sequence). This CDR3 has 15 amino acids. V was pared by 4 bases and J by 4 bases, with 7 bases of the junction left unmatched. CDR3: CASSPRTSGGYEQYF. In DNA form, the CDR3 reads TGTGCCAGCAGCCCGCGGACTAGCGGCGGTTACGAGCAGTACTTC.

This clone has only one observation. The chain has TRBV7-8 and TRBJ2-1, with D perhaps TRBD1 (6 bases). V lost 6 bases to trimming and J lost 3 bases, with 12 bases between them. Germline V gene data show CDR1 as SGHVS and CDR2 as FQNEAQ. The CDR3 loop spans 14 amino acids. The CDR3 sequence: CASSQRGNYNEQFF. Written as DNA, the CDR3 is TGTGCCAGCAGTCAAAGGGGGAACTACAATGAGCAGTTCTTC.

The chain has TRBV6-5 and TRBJ1-4; D call uncertain. Germline-derived CDR1 and CDR2 are MNHEY and SVGAGI. Trimming left V 2 bases short and J 2 bases short, with 3 bases between. The CDR3 has 13 amino acids. The CDR3 DNA reads as TGTGCCAGCAGTTACCGGACTAATGAAAAACTGTTTTTT. Protein sequence: CASSYRTNEKLFF.